This T cell receptor (beta chain) was sequenced in a study of PD-1 blockade in classical Hodgkin lymphoma. Overall study: Patients had nivolumab dosed at 3 mg/kg, delivered intravenously every 2 weeks.

With no exception, relapse followed autologous stem cell transplantation in all patients, and brentuximab vedotin exposure varied. Best responses included complete response and partial response; otherwise, the best response was progressive disease. As regards this clone: Its antigen remains unidentified.

Overall study results and limits: CD8+ TCR diversity did not rise significantly by C4D1, unlike CD4+. Lower baseline TCR diversity was reported for newly diagnosed patients than for healthy donors.

The CDR3 contains 13 residues. Between the trimmed V and J ends, which lost 3 bases and 5 bases, there was a span of 9 bases. CDR1 MNHEY and CDR2 SMNVEV come from the germline V gene (reference sequence). Only in-frame clones appear in the TCRdb table, and some are missing; sequencing was by immunoSEQ multiplex PCR. The sample lists about 110,000 clones; nearly 90% were seen once. Material: peripheral blood mononuclear cells (PBMCs), obtained before the second cycle of nivolumab. The V and J genes are TRBV27 and TRBJ2-3; D unresolved. The clonotype comes from a human donor with classical Hodgkin lymphoma. CDR3: CASSFSWGDTQYF. The CDR3 DNA reads as TGTGCCAGCAGTTTCTCTTGGGGAGATACGCAGTATTTT.